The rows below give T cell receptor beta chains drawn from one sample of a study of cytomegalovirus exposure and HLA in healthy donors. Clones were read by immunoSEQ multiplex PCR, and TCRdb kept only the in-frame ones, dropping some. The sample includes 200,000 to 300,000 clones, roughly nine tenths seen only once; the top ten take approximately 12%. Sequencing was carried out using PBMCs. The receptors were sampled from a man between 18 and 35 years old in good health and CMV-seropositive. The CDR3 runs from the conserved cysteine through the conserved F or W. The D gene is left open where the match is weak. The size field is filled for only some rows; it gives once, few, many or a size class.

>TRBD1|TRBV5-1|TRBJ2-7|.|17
CASSLSFGTGFSYEQYF
TGCGCCAGCAGCTTATCGTTCGGGACAGGGTTTTCCTACGAGCAGTACTTC
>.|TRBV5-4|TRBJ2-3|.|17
CASSDSGTGTSTDTQYF
TGTGCCAGCAGCGATTCAGGTACGGGCACGAGCACAGATACGCAGTATTTT
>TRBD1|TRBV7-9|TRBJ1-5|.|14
CASSFDRAGQPQHF
TGTGCCAGCAGCTTCGACAGGGCTGGGCAGCCCCAGCATTTT
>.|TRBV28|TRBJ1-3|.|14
CASSFTASGNTIYF
TGTGCCAGCAGTTTTACAGCCTCTGGAAACACCATATATTTT
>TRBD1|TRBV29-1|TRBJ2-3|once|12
CSVGLQAGGQYF
TGCAGCGTTGGGCTACAAGCAGGGGGGCAGTATTTT
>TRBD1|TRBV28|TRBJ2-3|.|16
CASSSPRTGSADTQYF
TGTGCCAGCAGTTCTCCGCGGACAGGATCAGCAGATACGCAGTATTTT
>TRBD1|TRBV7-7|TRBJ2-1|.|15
CASSLGGQVNNEQFF
TGTGCCAGCAGCTTAGGAGGACAGGTAAACAATGAGCAGTTCTTC
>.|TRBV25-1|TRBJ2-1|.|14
CASSESGLAPEQFF
TGTGCCAGCAGTGAATCTGGGCTAGCGCCTGAGCAGTTCTTC
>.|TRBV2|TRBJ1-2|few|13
CASRSSGGYGYTF
TGTGCCAGCAGGTCGAGTGGAGGGTATGGCTACACCTTC
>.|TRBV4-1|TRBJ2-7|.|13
CASSPGAGNEQYF
TGCGCCAGCAGCCCCGGGGCTGGCAACGAGCAGTACTTC
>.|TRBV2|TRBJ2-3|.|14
CASSAAGGTDTQYF
TGTGCCAGCAGCGCGGCAGGGGGCACAGATACGCAGTATTTT